The rows below give T cell receptor beta chains drawn from one sample of a study of blood T cell repertoires in COVID-19. Here immunoSEQ multiplex PCR was the method, and the copy in TCRdb shows in-frame clones only, minus some. In the table there are roughly 110,000 clones, more than 80% of which are singletons. Sequencing was performed on peripheral blood. The receptors were sampled from a human donor in a cohort sampled during active COVID-19. The CDR3 runs from the conserved cysteine through the conserved F or W. The D gene is left open where the match is weak. Clone size is stated in some rows and not others, as once, few, many or a class when expanded.

CDR3 protein: CASSQDLGTGESPLHF; CDR3 DNA: TGCGCCAGCAGCCAAGATTTAGGGACAGGGGAATCACCCCTCCACTTT; clone size: NA; D gene: TRBD1; J gene: TRBJ1-6; V gene: TRBV4-3
CDR3 protein: CASSPTQGGSTNEQYF; CDR3 DNA: TGTGCCAGCTCACCAACACAGGGGGGGAGTACGAACGAGCAGTACTTC; clone size: NA; D gene: NA; J gene: TRBJ2-7; V gene: TRBV18
CDR3 protein: CASSSGQGVVETQYF; CDR3 DNA: TGCGCCAGCAGCTCGGGACAGGGAGTGGTGGAGACCCAGTACTTC; clone size: once; D gene: TRBD1; J gene: TRBJ2-5; V gene: TRBV5-1
CDR3 protein: CATSRDIGGGETQYF; CDR3 DNA: TGTGCCACCAGCAGAGATATAGGGGGGGGAGAGACCCAGTACTTC; clone size: NA; D gene: NA; J gene: TRBJ2-5; V gene: TRBV15
CDR3 protein: CASSSLDRRTGNTIYF; CDR3 DNA: TGTGCCAGCAGCTCGCTTGACAGGCGCACTGGAAACACCATATATTTT; clone size: NA; D gene: NA; J gene: TRBJ1-3; V gene: TRBV7-3
CDR3 protein: CATSDLLAVDEQFF; CDR3 DNA: TGTGCCACCAGTGATCTCCTAGCCGTGGATGAGCAGTTCTTC; clone size: NA; D gene: NA; J gene: TRBJ2-1; V gene: TRBV24-1
CDR3 protein: CASSLRGRDRGTDTQYF; CDR3 DNA: TGTGCCAGCAGCTTACGGGGTCGGGACAGAGGCACAGATACGCAGTATTTT; clone size: NA; D gene: TRBD1; J gene: TRBJ2-3; V gene: TRBV11-2
CDR3 protein: CAISESAGNYGYTF; CDR3 DNA: TGTGCCATCAGTGAGTCGGCAGGGAACTATGGCTACACCTTC; clone size: NA; D gene: NA; J gene: TRBJ1-2; V gene: TRBV10-3
CDR3 protein: CASSQGNGYEQYF; CDR3 DNA: TGTGCCAGCAGCCAAGGTAACGGTTACGAGCAGTACTTC; clone size: NA; D gene: NA; J gene: TRBJ2-7; V gene: TRBV14
CDR3 protein: CASSLEDRSRDTQYF; CDR3 DNA: TGTGCCAGCAGCTTAGAAGACAGATCCAGAGATACGCAGTATTTT; clone size: NA; D gene: NA; J gene: TRBJ2-3; V gene: TRBV11-2
CDR3 protein: CASSVGGFQETQYF; CDR3 DNA: TGTGCTAGCAGCGTGGGAGGGTTCCAAGAGACCCAGTACTTC; clone size: NA; D gene: TRBD2; J gene: TRBJ2-5; V gene: TRBV7-7
CDR3 protein: CASNAQGAEGPQHF; CDR3 DNA: TGTGCCAGCAACGCACAGGGGGCAGAGGGGCCCCAGCATTTT; clone size: few; D gene: TRBD1; J gene: TRBJ1-5; V gene: TRBV6-6
CDR3 protein: CASSIGAITDTQYF; CDR3 DNA: TGTGCCAGTAGTATTGGTGCGATCACAGATACGCAGTATTTT; clone size: NA; D gene: NA; J gene: TRBJ2-3; V gene: TRBV19
CDR3 protein: CASSYWEGEQYF; CDR3 DNA: TGTGCCAGCAGTTACTGGGAGGGGGAGCAGTACTTC; clone size: NA; D gene: TRBD2; J gene: TRBJ2-7; V gene: TRBV6-2/TRBV6-3
CDR3 protein: CASRSGTSQETQYF; CDR3 DNA: TGTGCCAGTAGGAGCGGGACGTCCCAAGAGACCCAGTACTTC; clone size: NA; D gene: TRBD2; J gene: TRBJ2-5; V gene: TRBV19
CDR3 protein: CATITGCPSEQYF; CDR3 DNA: TGCGCCACCATCACGGGGTGCCCGTCCGAGCAGTACTTC; clone size: NA; D gene: NA; J gene: TRBJ2-7; V gene: TRBV10-1
CDR3 protein: CASSLQGAREQFF; CDR3 DNA: TGTGCCAGCAGTTTACAGGGGGCAAGAGAGCAGTTCTTC; clone size: NA; D gene: TRBD1; J gene: TRBJ2-1; V gene: TRBV6-4